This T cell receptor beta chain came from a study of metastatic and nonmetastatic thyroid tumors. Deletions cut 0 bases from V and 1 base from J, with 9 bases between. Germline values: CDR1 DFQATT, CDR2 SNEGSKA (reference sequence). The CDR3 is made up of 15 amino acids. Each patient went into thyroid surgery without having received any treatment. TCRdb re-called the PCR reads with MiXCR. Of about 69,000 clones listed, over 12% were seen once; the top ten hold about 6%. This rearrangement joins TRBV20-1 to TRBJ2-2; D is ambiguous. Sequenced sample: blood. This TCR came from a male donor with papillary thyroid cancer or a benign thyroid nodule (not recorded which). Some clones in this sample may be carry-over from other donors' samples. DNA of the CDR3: TGCAGTGCTAGAGATTCGGTCAAGAACACCGGGGAGCTGTTTTTT. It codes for CSARDSVKNTGELFF.